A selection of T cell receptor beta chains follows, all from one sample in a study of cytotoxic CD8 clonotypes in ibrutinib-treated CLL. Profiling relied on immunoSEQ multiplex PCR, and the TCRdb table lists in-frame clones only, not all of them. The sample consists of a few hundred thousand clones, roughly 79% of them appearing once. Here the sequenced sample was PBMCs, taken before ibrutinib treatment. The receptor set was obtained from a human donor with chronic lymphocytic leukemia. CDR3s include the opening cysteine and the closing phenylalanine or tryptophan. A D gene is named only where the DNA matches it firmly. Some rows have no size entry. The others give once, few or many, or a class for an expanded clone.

CDR3: CASSLSPVTSYFEQYF
DNA: TGTGCCAGCAGCTTATCCCCGGTGACTAGCTACTTCGAGCAGTACTTC
size: .
length: 16
V: TRBV7-9
J: TRBJ2-7
D: TRBD2

CDR3: CAISESTGVETQYF
DNA: TGTGCCATCAGTGAGAGTACAGGTGTAGAGACCCAGTACTTC
size: .
length: 14
V: TRBV10-3
J: TRBJ2-5
D: .

CDR3: CAVSEGETSTDTQYF
DNA: TGCGCCGTTTCAGAGGGGGAAACTAGCACAGATACGCAGTATTTT
size: .
length: 15
V: TRBV5-1
J: TRBJ2-3
D: .

CDR3: CASSSPGIIAGYTF
DNA: TGTGCCAGCAGCTCTCCGGGTATTATTGCTGGCTACACCTTC
size: .
length: 14
V: TRBV7-2
J: TRBJ1-2
D: .

CDR3: CAISDKQYQPQHF
DNA: TGTGCCATCAGTGACAAGCAGTATCAGCCCCAGCATTTT
size: .
length: 13
V: TRBV10-3
J: TRBJ1-5
D: .

CDR3: CASSQWEGGNIQYF
DNA: TGCGCCAGCAGCCAATGGGAGGGAGGGAACATTCAGTACTTC
size: .
length: 14
V: TRBV4-3
J: TRBJ2-4
D: TRBD2

CDR3: CASSTGTSENEQFF
DNA: TGTGCCAGCAGTACCGGGACTAGCGAGAATGAGCAGTTCTTC
size: .
length: 14
V: TRBV4-2
J: TRBJ2-1
D: TRBD2

CDR3: CASSLTGGLENTEAFF
DNA: TGCGCCAGCAGCTTAACAGGGGGATTGGAGAACACTGAAGCTTTCTTT
size: few
length: 16
V: TRBV5-1
J: TRBJ1-1
D: TRBD1

CDR3: CASSVGEGMWGNTIYF
DNA: TGTGCCAGCAGCGTAGGAGAAGGGATGTGGGGAAACACCATATATTTT
size: .
length: 16
V: TRBV9
J: TRBJ1-3
D: .

CDR3: CAWNDREDTEAFF
DNA: TGTGCCTGGAACGACAGGGAGGACACTGAAGCTTTCTTT
size: .
length: 13
V: TRBV30
J: TRBJ1-1
D: TRBD1

CDR3: CASSLSDSATNEKLFF
DNA: TGCGCCAGCAGCCTAAGTGACAGCGCAACTAATGAAAAACTGTTTTTT
size: .
length: 16
V: TRBV4-1
J: TRBJ1-4
D: .

CDR3: CASSSYNEQFF
DNA: TGTGCCTCCTCTAGTTACAATGAGCAGTTCTTC
size: .
length: 11
V: TRBV30
J: TRBJ2-1
D: .

CDR3: CAIRVGTGSYEQYF
DNA: TGTGCCATCAGAGTCGGGACAGGGAGTTACGAGCAGTACTTC
size: few
length: 14
V: TRBV10-3
J: TRBJ2-7
D: TRBD1